What follows is one T cell receptor beta chain and its context. This clone's antigen is unknown. No base-level quality is on record; no much larger clone is a single base apart. TCRbeta CDR3 regions were amplified from genomic DNA using the immunoSEQ Assay, a bias-controlled multiplex PCR. In the authors' own workflow: Nucleated cell counts per sample were estimated from amplification of reference gene primers within the assay. Sequence reads were collapsed and filtered to measure the absolute abundance of every unique TCRbeta CDR3 rearrangement. Productive Simpson clonality was computed per sample as the square root of Simpson's diversity index over productive rearrangements. TCRdb retrieved this table from immuneACCESS and kept in-frame rearrangements only. Not all clones are present; in checked studies, unresolved V genes account for under half, and no reason is known for the remainder. V, J and clone size reflect that table, while D and trimming were determined from the DNA. For this sample there are roughly 160,000 clones; approximately 79% appear just once. Of the sample, around a fifth is held by the ten largest clones.

CDR1 and CDR2 (MDHEN, SYDVKM) derive from the germline V gene. The CDR3, cysteine through phenylalanine, is 14 amino acids long. This entry keeps only the CDR3 DNA: 42 bases, framed from base 1. Relative to germline, V is missing 5 bases and J is missing 6 bases, with 4 bases of the junction outside any gene match. The data are from a study of blood T cell repertoires in COVID-19 (dated by TCRdb to the early 2020s). Background on the whole study: Recovered participants in ImmuneRACE Cohort 3 were defined by two consecutive negative NP/OP PCR tests, clearance by a healthcare professional, or resolution of symptoms. Samples were obtained from the ongoing ImmuneRACE study (first 160 participants) and from over 1,000 subjects provided by 6 global collaborators. HLA class I and class II types, where available, came from metadata supplied by the sample provider rather than from assay-based typing. The dataset comprised deeply sampled blood TCRbeta repertoires from subjects exposed to, actively infected with, or recovered from COVID-19. The material from the prospective study consisted of cDNA or gDNA derived from T cells, B-cell-depleted T cells, or PBMCs. The repertoires were made available in a free public database intended to serve as a resource for research on the immune response to SARS-CoV-2. Samples covering the acute and convalescent phases of COVID-19 were provided by collaborators in the United States, Italy and Spain. Sample metadata almost always included a de-identified subject ID, COVID-19 status, age in years and sex. What the study reported, not specific to this receptor: How much clinical and demographic metadata was included differed by source and by participant, and the metadata was provided uncurated.

Participants in the prospective study were enrolled through a virtual design, were aged 18 to 89 years, and lived in about 25 United States geographic areas. In the prospective study, participants were assigned to cohorts based on the clinical history participants reported in a screening survey and a study questionnaire. In the prospective study, whole blood, serum and a nasopharyngeal or oropharyngeal swab were collected from each participant by mobile phlebotomists. Additional blood draws and questionnaires over an approximately 2-month period could optionally be provided by prospective study participants. Blood samples from the prospective study were shipped frozen or at room temperature prior to DNA extraction.

The chain is encoded by TRBV28 joined to TRBJ1-4; 9 of the junction bases match TRBD1. This TCR derives from a woman in her 70s in a cohort exposed to, infected with or recovered from COVID-19 (not recorded which). The sample was PBMCs or T cells enriched from blood (not recorded which). CDR3 reads: CASSRTGVDEKLFF. The sequenced DNA is TGTGCCAGCAGTCGGACAGGGGTGGATGAAAAACTGTTTTTT.